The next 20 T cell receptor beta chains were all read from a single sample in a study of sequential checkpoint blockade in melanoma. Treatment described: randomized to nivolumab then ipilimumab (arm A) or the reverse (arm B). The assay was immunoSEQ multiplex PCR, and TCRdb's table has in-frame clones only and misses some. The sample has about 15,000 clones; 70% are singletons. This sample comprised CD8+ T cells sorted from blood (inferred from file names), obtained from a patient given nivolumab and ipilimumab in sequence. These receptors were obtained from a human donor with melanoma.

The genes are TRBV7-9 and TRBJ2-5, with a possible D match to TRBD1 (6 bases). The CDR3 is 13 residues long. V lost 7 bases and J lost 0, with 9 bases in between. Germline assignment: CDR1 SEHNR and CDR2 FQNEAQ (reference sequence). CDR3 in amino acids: CASIRGNQETQYF. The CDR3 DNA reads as TGTGCCAGCATAAGGGGGAACCAAGAGACCCAGTACTTC.

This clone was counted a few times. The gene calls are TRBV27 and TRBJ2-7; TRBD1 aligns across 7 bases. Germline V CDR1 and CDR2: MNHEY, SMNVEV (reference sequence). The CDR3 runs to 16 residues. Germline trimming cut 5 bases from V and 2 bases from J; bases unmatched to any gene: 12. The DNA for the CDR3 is TGTGCCAGCAGTGCATTTCGGGACAGCGTAGCCTACGAGCAGTACTTC. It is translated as CASSAFRDSVAYEQYF.

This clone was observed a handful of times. In DNA form, the CDR3 reads TGTGCCAGCAGCTTGGAACTAGCGGGGACCCTCACAGATACGCAGTATTTT. Its protein is CASSLELAGTLTDTQYF. The chain couples TRBV5-5 to TRBJ2-3, with 10 bases that match TRBD2. J lost 2 bases, V lost 0 bases, and 6 bases had no gene match. This CDR3 comprises 17 residues. Germline CDR1 is SGHKS and CDR2 is YYEKEE (reference sequence).

The CDR3 bases are TGTGCCAGCAGCATGACAGGGACTTATAATTCACCCCTCCACTTT. This encodes CASSMTGTYNSPLHF. The V and J genes are TRBV7-9 and TRBJ1-6, with 7 positions matching TRBD1. Germline CDR1 reads SEHNR; CDR2 reads FQNEAQ (reference sequence). CDR3 size: 15 residues. The J segment lost 4 bases and the V segment lost 5 bases, leaving 5 bases of the junction unmatched.

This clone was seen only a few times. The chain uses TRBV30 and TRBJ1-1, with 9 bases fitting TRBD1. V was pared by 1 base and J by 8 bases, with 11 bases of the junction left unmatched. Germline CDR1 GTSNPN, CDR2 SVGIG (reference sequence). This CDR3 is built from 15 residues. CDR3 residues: CAWSDYRGQNAEAFF. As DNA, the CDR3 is TGTGCCTGGAGTGATTACAGGGGGCAAAATGCGGAAGCTTTCTTT.

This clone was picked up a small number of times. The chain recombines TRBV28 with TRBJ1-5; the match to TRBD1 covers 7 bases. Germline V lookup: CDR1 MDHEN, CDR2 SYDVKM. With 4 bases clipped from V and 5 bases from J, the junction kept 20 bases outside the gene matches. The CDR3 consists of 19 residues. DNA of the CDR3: TGTGCCAGCAGTTCCCGACTTCTCCGGCACAGGGGACCTCATCAGCCCCAGCATTTT. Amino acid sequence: CASSSRLLRHRGPHQPQHF.

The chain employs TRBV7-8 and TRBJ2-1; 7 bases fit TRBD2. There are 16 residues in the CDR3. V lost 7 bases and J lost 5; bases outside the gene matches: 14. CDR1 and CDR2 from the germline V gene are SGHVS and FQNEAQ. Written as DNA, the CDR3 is TGTGCCAGCACCACGGAGCGGGCCAGCGGGAACAATGAGCAGTTCTTC. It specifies CASTTERASGNNEQFF.

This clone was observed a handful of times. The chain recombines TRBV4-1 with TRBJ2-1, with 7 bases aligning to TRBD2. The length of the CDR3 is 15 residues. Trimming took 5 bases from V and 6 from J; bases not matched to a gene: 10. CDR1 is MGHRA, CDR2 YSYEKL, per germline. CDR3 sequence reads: CASSVLAAPGNEQFF. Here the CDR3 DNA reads TGCGCCAGCAGCGTGCTAGCGGCCCCCGGCAATGAGCAGTTCTTC.

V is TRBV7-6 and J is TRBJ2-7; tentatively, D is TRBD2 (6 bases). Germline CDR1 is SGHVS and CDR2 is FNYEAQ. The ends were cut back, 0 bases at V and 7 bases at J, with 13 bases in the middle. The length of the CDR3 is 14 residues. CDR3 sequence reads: CASSLARGAEEQYF. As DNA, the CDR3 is TGTGCCAGCAGCTTAGCGCGCGGGGCTGAGGAGCAGTACTTC. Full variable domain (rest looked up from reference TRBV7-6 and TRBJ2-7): GAGVSQSPRYKVTKRGQDVALRCDPISGHVSLYWYRQALGQGPEFLTYFNYEAQQDKSGLPNDRFSAERPEGSISTLTIQRTEQRDSAMYRCASSLARGAEEQYFGPGTRLTVT.

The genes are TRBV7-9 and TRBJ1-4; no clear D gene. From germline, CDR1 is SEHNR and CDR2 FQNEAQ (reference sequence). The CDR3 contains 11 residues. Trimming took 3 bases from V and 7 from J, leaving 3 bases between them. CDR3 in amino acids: CASSFGEKLFF. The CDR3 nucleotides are TGTGCCAGCAGCTTCGGTGAAAAACTGTTTTTT.

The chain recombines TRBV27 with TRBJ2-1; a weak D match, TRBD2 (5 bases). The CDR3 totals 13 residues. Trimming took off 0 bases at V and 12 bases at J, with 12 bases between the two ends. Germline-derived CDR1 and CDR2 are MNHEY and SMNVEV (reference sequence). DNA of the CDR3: TGTGCCAGCAGTTTATCCCCGGACTTGGGGCAGTTCTTC. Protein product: CASSLSPDLGQFF.

This chain's CDR3 is CASSYKREVNYEQYF. CDR3 nucleotides: TGTGCCAGCAGCTATAAGCGGGAGGTAAACTACGAGCAGTACTTC. The chain uses TRBV11-3 and TRBJ2-7; TRBD2 aligns across 9 bases. CDR1 and CDR2 (germline): SGHNT, YENEEA. This CDR3 spans 15 amino acids. The junction had 7 bases not matched to a gene; V was cut back by 4 bases and J by 3 bases.

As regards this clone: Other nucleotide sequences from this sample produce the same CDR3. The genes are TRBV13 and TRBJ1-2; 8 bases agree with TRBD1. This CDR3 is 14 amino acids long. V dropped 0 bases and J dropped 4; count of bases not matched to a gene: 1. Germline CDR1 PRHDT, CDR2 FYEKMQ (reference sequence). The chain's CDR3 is CASSLGTGGYGYTF. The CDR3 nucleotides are TGTGCCAGCAGCTTAGGCACAGGGGGCTATGGCTACACCTTC.

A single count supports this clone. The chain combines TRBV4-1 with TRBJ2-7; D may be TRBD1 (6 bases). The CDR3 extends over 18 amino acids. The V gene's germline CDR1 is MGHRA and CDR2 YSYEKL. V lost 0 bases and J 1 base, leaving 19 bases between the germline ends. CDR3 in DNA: TGCGCCAGCAGCCAAGATCATCTGACAGGCTATATTTCCTACGAGCAGTACTTC. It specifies CASSQDHLTGYISYEQYF.

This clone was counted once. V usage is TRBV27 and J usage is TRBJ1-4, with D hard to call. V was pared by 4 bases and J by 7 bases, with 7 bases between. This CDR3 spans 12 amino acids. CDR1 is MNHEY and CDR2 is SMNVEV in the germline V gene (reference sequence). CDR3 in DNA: TGTGCCAGCAGTTCGCCAGGTGAAAAACTGTTTTTT. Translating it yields CASSSPGEKLFF.

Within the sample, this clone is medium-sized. The CDR3 nucleotides are TGCGCCAGCAGCCAGCCTCCAACAGGGAGTGGCGAGCAGTTCTTC. Encoded protein: CASSQPPTGSGEQFF. This sequence joins TRBV4-3 and TRBJ2-1; D might be TRBD1 (6 bases). CDR3 length: 15 amino acids. Germline V CDR1 and CDR2: LGHNA, YSLEER. V shed 3 bases and J shed 10 bases, with 19 bases lying between them.

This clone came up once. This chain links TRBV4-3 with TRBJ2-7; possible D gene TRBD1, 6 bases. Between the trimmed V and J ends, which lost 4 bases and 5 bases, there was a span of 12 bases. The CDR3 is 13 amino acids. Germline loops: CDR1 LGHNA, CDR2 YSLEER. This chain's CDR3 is CASSPPGGDEQYF. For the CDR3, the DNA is TGCGCCAGCAGCCCGCCTGGGGGCGACGAGCAGTACTTC.

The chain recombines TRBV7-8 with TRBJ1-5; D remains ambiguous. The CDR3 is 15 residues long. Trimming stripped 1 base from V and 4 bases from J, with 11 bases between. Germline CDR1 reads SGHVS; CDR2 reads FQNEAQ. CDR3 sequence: CASSLELESNQPQHF. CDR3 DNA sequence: TGTGCCAGCAGCTTAGAATTAGAAAGTAATCAGCCCCAGCATTTT.

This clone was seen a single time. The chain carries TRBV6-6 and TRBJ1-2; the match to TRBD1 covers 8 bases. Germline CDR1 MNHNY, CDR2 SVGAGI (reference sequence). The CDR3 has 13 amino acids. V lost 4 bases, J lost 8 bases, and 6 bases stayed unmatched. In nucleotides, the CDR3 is TGTGCCAGCAGTTCAGGACAGGGAGGAGGCTACACCTTC. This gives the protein CASSSGQGGGYTF.

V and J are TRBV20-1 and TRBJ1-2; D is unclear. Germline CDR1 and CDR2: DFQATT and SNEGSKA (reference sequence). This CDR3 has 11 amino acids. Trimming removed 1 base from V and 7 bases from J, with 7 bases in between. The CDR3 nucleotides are TGCAGTGCTAGAGGGGCGGGTGGCTACACCTTC. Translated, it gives CSARGAGGYTF.